This entry lists 8 T cell receptor beta chains sequenced from one sample in a study of blood T cell repertoires in COVID-19 (dated by TCRdb to 2020 to 2021). Receptors were amplified or captured by the immunoSEQ multiplex PCR assay. Drawn from immuneACCESS, this table holds only the in-frame rearrangements with V and J called that TCRdb kept. Clones are partly lost; checked studies trace under half to an unresolved V gene and leave the rest unexplained. The table for this sample lists about 200,000 clones; more than 70% of them were counted only once. The ten largest clones represent about 1.6% of the sample. The sample taken for sequencing was peripheral blood. The source of these receptors is a man between 18 and 35 years old with active or convalescent COVID-19.

The genes are TRBV2 and TRBJ1-4; D gene ambiguous. V lost 4 bases to trimming and J lost 8 bases, with 11 bases between them. CDR1 SNHLY and CDR2 FYNNEI come from the germline V gene. This CDR3 contains 13 residues. The CDR3 protein is CASSVEGGEKLFF. DNA of the CDR3: TGTGCCAGCAGTGTGGAGGGCGGAGAAAAACTGTTTTTT.

The chain links TRBV15 to TRBJ2-7, with 11 bases aligning to TRBD1. CDR1 and CDR2 (germline): LNHNV, YYDKDF (reference sequence). CDR3 length: 14 amino acids. Trimming removed 8 bases from V and 4 bases from J; junction bases left unmatched: 7. The CDR3 spells CATSEGTGGYEQYF. Here the CDR3 DNA reads TGTGCCACCTCTGAAGGGACAGGGGGTTACGAGCAGTACTTC.

This sequence joins TRBV21-1 and TRBJ1-6; the table's D gene call, TRBD1, was not cross checked with the DNA. TRBV21-1 is deemed a pseudogene. CDR3 length: 15 residues. The CDR3 DNA reads TGTGCCAGCAGCAAAGGGGGGACAGGGGCATCACCCCTCCACTTT. Translating it yields CASSKGGTGASPLHF.

The V and J genes are TRBV18 and TRBJ2-3, with TRBD2 matching over 8 bases. The V gene's germline CDR1 is KGHSH and CDR2 LQKENI. The CDR3 is made up of 15 amino acids. J gave up 3 bases and V 3 bases, and 5 bases lay outside the gene matches. The CDR3 protein is CASSPREGRTDTQYF. CDR3 coding DNA: TGTGCCAGCTCACCCCGGGAGGGCCGAACAGATACGCAGTATTTT.

This chain connects TRBV19 to TRBJ1-2; 8 nucleotides align to TRBD1. V lost 3 bases to trimming and J lost 6 bases; unmatched junction nucleotides: 6. Per the germline V gene, CDR1 is LNHDA and CDR2 is SQIVND (reference sequence). This CDR3 spans 14 amino acids. The DNA of the CDR3 is TGTGCCAGTAGTATGGCAGGGGGCGCGGATGGCTACACCTTC. Amino acids: CASSMAGGADGYTF.

Points on this clone: This sample includes further DNA sequences coding for the same CDR3. The genes are TRBV2 and TRBJ2-3; no firm D call. The length of the CDR3 is 12 residues. V was shortened by 5 bases and J by 0 bases, with 3 bases between the two germline ends. Germline CDR1 and CDR2: SNHLY and FYNNEI. In DNA form, the CDR3 reads TGTGCCAGCAGTCCGAGCACAGATACGCAGTATTTT. This codes for CASSPSTDTQYF.

The genes are TRBV7-8 and TRBJ1-1; no clear D. Germline CDR1 and CDR2: SGHVS and FQNEAQ. V dropped 0 bases and J dropped 1 base, with 9 bases sitting between them. The length of the CDR3 is 15 residues. CDR3 nucleotide sequence: TGTGCCAGCAGCTTAGCCTTAGGCGGGAACACTGAAGCTTTCTTT. Translated, it gives CASSLALGGNTEAFF.

The CDR3: CAISDSDYGYTF. Written as DNA, the CDR3 is TGTGCCATCAGTGACTCGGACTATGGCTACACCTTC. V usage is TRBV10-3 and J usage is TRBJ1-2; D ambiguous. Germline loops: CDR1 ENHRY, CDR2 SYGVKD. The CDR3 has 12 residues. The ends were cut back, 3 bases at V and 3 bases at J, with 5 bases in the middle.